Listed below are T cell receptor beta chains from one sample, sequenced in a study of human T cells and chemical hapten exposure. TCRdb itself ran the RACE reads through MiXCR, one entry per CDR3 protein. The sample holds approximately 79,000 distinct CDR3 sequences; about 9.4% are singletons and the top ten take 1.3% to 1.5%. The sequencing here drew on whole blood, taken in connection with sensitization to the hapten diphenylcyclopropenone (DPC). These receptors were collected from a woman in her forties or fifties with alopecia areata. Some clones in this sample may be carry-over from other donors' samples. Both conserved end residues are part of each CDR3. The D gene is left open where the match is weak. The size of a clone is reported for some rows only, either as once, few or many, or as a class for expanded clones.

few	TRBD1	TRBV12-3/TRBV12-4	TRBJ2-6	TGTGCCAGCAGTTTCGGGCCCGGGACAGGGATGACTGGGGCCAACGTCCTGACTTTC	CASSFGPGTGMTGANVLTF
many	.	TRBV11-2	TRBJ2-3	TGTGCCAGCAGTTTCCGAGGAGATACGCAGTATTTT	CASSFRGDTQYF
.	TRBD1	TRBV12-3/TRBV12-4	TRBJ1-1	TGTGCCAGCAGCCCCGATGTAATTGGATGGGACAGGGTAAAAGCTTTCTTT	CASSPDVIGWDRVKAFF
many	.	TRBV20-1	TRBJ2-3	TGCAGTGCTCCGGGACTCGGACCAGATACGCAGTATTTT	CSAPGLGPDTQYF
.	TRBD1	TRBV28	TRBJ2-7	TGTGCCAGCAGGCGCGACAGGGTACGGAACGAGCAGTACTTC	CASRRDRVRNEQYF
once	.	TRBV2	TRBJ2-5	TGTGCCAGCGCCGAACTAGTAGGCGTGGAGACCCAGTACTTC	CASAELVGVETQYF
few	.	TRBV21-1	TRBJ1-5	TGTGCCAGCAGTAGGACAGGGGATAGCAATCAGCCCCAGCATTTT	CASSRTGDSNQPQHF
medium-sized	.	TRBV6-2/TRBV6-3	TRBJ2-1	TGTGCCCTCCCCCCCGTGTGTGAGCAGTTCTTC	CALPPVCEQFF
.	.	TRBV4-2	TRBJ1-3	TGTGCCAGCAGCCAAGGGACAGACTCTGGAAACACCATATATTTT	CASSQGTDSGNTIYF
.	.	TRBV18	TRBJ1-5	TGTGCCAGCTCACAGGCAGGGACCCATCAGCCCCAGCATTTT	CASSQAGTHQPQHF
many	.	TRBV20-1	TRBJ2-5	TGCAGTGCTATACGACGGGAGACCCAGTACTTC	CSAIRRETQYF
.	.	TRBV19	TRBJ1-1	TGTGCCAGTAGTCCCAAGGGGCAGTACAACACTGAAGCTTTCTTT	CASSPKGQYNTEAFF
.	TRBD2	TRBV12-5	TRBJ2-7	TGTGCTAGTGGTCCGGGGACTAGCGGTTTCTACGGGCAGTACTTC	CASGPGTSGFYGQYF
few	.	TRBV2	TRBJ1-2	TGTGCCAGCAGTGGTCAGGCGCCGGGATGGGGCTACACCTTC	CASSGQAPGWGYTF
.	TRBD1	TRBV27	TRBJ2-7	TGTGCCAGCAGTTGGGGACAGGGGAAGCAGTACTTC	CASSWGQGKQYF
many	TRBD1	TRBV27	TRBJ1-4	TGTGCCAGCAGTTTATCGTCCTGGGGCGGGACAGTGGGAGAAAAACTGTTTTTT	CASSLSSWGGTVGEKLFF
.	.	TRBV30	TRBJ1-4	TGTGCCTGGAGTGCAACTAATGAAAAACTGTTTTTT	CAWSATNEKLFF
.	.	TRBV5-6	TRBJ1-3	TGTGCCAGCAGCCGTACCCCCGGGACACCAGGAAACACCATATATTTT	CASSRTPGTPGNTIYF
few	TRBD2	TRBV9	TRBJ2-5	TGTGCCAGCAGCTTTGGACTAGCGGGAGGGCCGCGGGAGACCCAGTACTTC	CASSFGLAGGPRETQYF
few	.	TRBV29-1	TRBJ2-3	TGCAGCGGGGGGGGCGTTAGAGGCAGGGATTTT	CSGGGVRGRDF
many	TRBD1	TRBV23-1	TRBJ2-1	TGCGCCAGCAGTCAGCGCAGAGGGGACAGGGTTAGCTCCTACAATGAGCAGTTCTTC	CASSQRRGDRVSSYNEQFF
.	TRBD1	TRBV24-1	TRBJ2-1	TGTGCCACCAGTGATTTGGGGGACAGCGACAATGAGCAGTTCTTC	CATSDLGDSDNEQFF
few	.	TRBV5-1	TRBJ2-5	TGCGCCAGCAGCTTGGCAGAAAACCTCCAAGAGACCCAGTACTTC	CASSLAENLQETQYF
.	TRBD2	TRBV5-1	TRBJ2-1	TGCGCCAGCAGCCCACGACTAGCGGGAGTCAATGAGCAGTTCTTC	CASSPRLAGVNEQFF
many	.	TRBV9	TRBJ2-1	TGTGCCAGCAGCCCAGGGAGGCTCACATTGGGTGAGCAGTTCTTC	CASSPGRLTLGEQFF
many	.	TRBV11-2	TRBJ2-5	TGTGCCCCCGGAGGGGACTTGTACCAAGAGACCCAGTACTTC	CAPGGDLYQETQYF
few	.	TRBV5-1	TRBJ2-5	TGCGCCAGCAGCCCCCAACCAGGTCAGGGCGAGACCCAGTACTTC	CASSPQPGQGETQYF
many	.	TRBV6-6	TRBJ1-2	TGTGCCAGCAGTTACGGCAGCTATGGCTACACCTTC	CASSYGSYGYTF
few	TRBD2	TRBV11-3	TRBJ2-1	TGTGCCAGCTCGAATGGAGTAGCGGGAGCCTACAATGAGCAGTTCTTC	CASSNGVAGAYNEQFF
few	TRBD1	TRBV28	TRBJ2-3	TGTGCCAGCAGTCGAGCAGGGGGCATCACAGATACGCAGTATTTT	CASSRAGGITDTQYF
.	TRBD1	TRBV6-1	TRBJ2-7	TGTGCCAGCAGTGAAGTGGCAGGGGGACGCTACGAGCAGTACTTC	CASSEVAGGRYEQYF
.	TRBD1	TRBV7-8	TRBJ2-2	TGTGCCAGCAGCCCCCAGGGGGTGAACACCGGGGAGCTGTTTTTT	CASSPQGVNTGELFF
many	TRBD1	TRBV7-6	TRBJ1-1	TGTGCCAGCAGTACAGGGGGCAGGAACACTGAAGCTTTCTTT	CASSTGGRNTEAFF
few	.	TRBV24-1	TRBJ2-1	TGTGCCACCAGTGCGGCCAGGGGTTACAATGAGCAGTTCTTC	CATSAARGYNEQFF
.	TRBD1	TRBV6-5	TRBJ1-1	TGTGCCAGCAGGGGGACAGGGGGGAGCACTGAAGCTTTCTTT	CASRGTGGSTEAFF
few	.	TRBV7-9	TRBJ2-4	TGTGCCAGCAGTTCAACAGGAATTGTGGCCAAAAACATTCAGTACTTC	CASSSTGIVAKNIQYF
many	TRBD2	TRBV5-1	TRBJ2-1	TGCGCCAGCAGCGCCGGTGGAACCACCGGGAGGAATGAGCAGTTCTTC	CASSAGGTTGRNEQFF
.	TRBD1	TRBV18	TRBJ1-2	TGTGCCAGCTCACCATTAGGGGGCGCTCCTCCGGAAGGCTACACCTTC	CASSPLGGAPPEGYTF
few	.	TRBV30	TRBJ2-2	TGTGCCTGGAGTGAACGTACCGGGGAGCTGTTTTTT	CAWSERTGELFF
few	TRBD2	TRBV5-4	TRBJ2-3	TGTGCCAGCAGCAAGACTAGCGGGAATGCAGATACGCAGTATTTT	CASSKTSGNADTQYF
.	.	TRBV6-2/TRBV6-3	TRBJ2-1	TGTGCCAGCAGTTACGGGACAGGGAGGGGGCTGTTAGCGGGACATGAGCAGTTCTTC	CASSYGTGRGLLAGHEQFF
few	.	TRBV4-1	TRBJ2-5	TGCGCCAGCAGCCAAGATGGGAGTAGCGTGCAGACCCAGTACTTC	CASSQDGSSVQTQYF